The 16 T cell receptor beta chains below come from one sample, sequenced in a study of T-cell memory formation after mild COVID-19. TCRdb itself ran the 5' RACE reads through MiXCR, one entry per CDR3 protein. The sample carries about 110,000 distinct CDR3 sequences, 18% recorded once. The sequenced material came from PBMCs or a T cell subset sorted from them (not recorded which). Receptors were obtained from a man between 18 and 35 years old who had mild COVID-19 (a few samples of this study predate the infection). Cell type and time point are not known.

V is TRBV7-9 and J is TRBJ2-1; the D is unclear. The CDR3 is 12 amino acids. Trimming took 3 bases from V and 7 from J, leaving 7 bases between them. Looked up from germline, CDR1 is SEHNR and CDR2 is FQNEAQ (reference sequence). The CDR3 here is CASSFMWNEQFF. CDR3 coding DNA: TGTGCCAGCAGCTTCATGTGGAATGAGCAGTTCTTC.

The V call is TRBV12-3 or TRBV12-4, the J call TRBJ1-1, with D tentatively TRBD1 (6 bases). The V and J ends lost 5 bases and 1 base respectively, with 8 bases between them. This CDR3 spans 13 amino acids. The CDR3 DNA sequence: TGTGCCAGCAGTCCGACAGGGAACACTGAAGCTTTCTTT. It yields the protein CASSPTGNTEAFF.

The chain couples TRBV18 to TRBJ2-5; a possible D gene is TRBD2 (5 bases). The CDR3 is made up of 15 amino acids. CDR1 and CDR2 (germline): KGHSH, LQKENI. Trimming shortened V by 3 bases and J by 3 bases, and 14 bases separated the two germline ends. The CDR3 DNA reads as TGTGCCAGCTCACCTCCAAATAGCGAAAAAGAGACCCAGTACTTC. This translates into CASSPPNSEKETQYF.

The chain uses TRBV2 and TRBJ2-7; D not certain. The CDR3 covers 12 residues. Germline V gene sequence: CDR1 SNHLY, CDR2 FYNNEI. Trimming took 6 bases from V and 6 from J, leaving 12 bases between them. The CDR3 reads CASRVEVGEQYV. The CDR3 nucleotides read TGTGCCAGCAGGGTTGAGGTGGGCGAGCAGTACGTC.

This clonotype has a handful of counts. This chain links TRBV7-2 with TRBJ1-5, with a weak D call TRBD1 (5 bases). V lost 2 bases and J lost 6, with 11 bases in between. The CDR3 is 14 amino acids. CDR1 and CDR2 from the germline V gene are SGHTA and FQGNSA. DNA of the CDR3: TGTGCCAGCAGCTTACAGGGAGTACGTCAGCCCCAGCATTTT. Translating it yields CASSLQGVRQPQHF.

J is TRBJ1-2 and V is TRBV2, with a weak D call TRBD1 (5 bases). The CDR3 sequence is 14 residues long. Per germline, CDR1 SNHLY and CDR2 FYNNEI. The V end lost 6 bases, the J end lost 4 bases, and 15 bases lay between the germline ends. The CDR3 region is CASRRGVEGYGYTF. CDR3 in DNA: TGTGCCAGCAGGCGGGGCGTAGAGGGCTATGGCTACACCTTC.

The rearrangement uses TRBV5-1 and TRBJ2-2, with D perhaps matching TRBD1 (6 bases). V lost 4 bases and J 2 bases, leaving 12 bases between the germline ends. CDR1 is SGHRS, CDR2 YFSETQ, per germline. The CDR3 runs 15 residues. The CDR3 spells CASSTGQINTGELFF. In nucleotides, the CDR3 is TGCGCCAGCAGCACCGGACAGATTAACACCGGGGAGCTGTTTTTT. The variable domain in full, with the rest retrieved from reference TRBV5-1 and TRBJ2-2, is KAGVTQTPRYLIKTRGQQVTLSCSPISGHRSVSWYQQTPGQGLQFLFEYFSETQRNKGNFPGRFSGRQFSNSRSEMNVSTLELGDSALYLCASSTGQINTGELFFGEGSRLTVL.

The J gene is TRBJ2-1, the V gene TRBV24-1; weak D call: TRBD1 (5 bases). Trimming removed 3 bases from V and 8 bases from J, with 16 bases in between. CDR3 size: 15 residues. Germline assignment: CDR1 KGHDR and CDR2 SFDVKD. The DNA for the CDR3 is TGTGCCACCAGTGATCAATCGGTAGGGGTCGATGAGCAGTTCTTC. This sequence encodes CATSDQSVGVDEQFF.

The gene calls are TRBV12-3 or TRBV12-4 and TRBJ1-5, with a weak D call TRBD1 (6 bases). Trimming removed 8 bases at V and 1 base at J, with 15 bases between. This CDR3 region has 15 residues. The CDR3 nucleotides read TGTGCCAGCGTAGGGGGGGCATCGAGCAATCAGCCCCAGCATTTT. This gives the protein CASVGGASSNQPQHF.

This clonotype was seen only a few times. This chain uses TRBV18 with TRBJ2-7; no clear D. The CDR3 contains 12 residues. Germline loops: CDR1 KGHSH, CDR2 LQKENI. V dropped 3 bases and J dropped 1 base, with 4 bases sitting between them. CDR3 amino acids: CASSPSSYEQYV. The DNA of the CDR3 is TGTGCCAGCTCACCTAGTTCCTACGAGCAGTACGTC.

In this sample, this clonotype turned up a few times. This rearrangement joins TRBV4-3 to TRBJ1-6; possible D gene TRBD1, 5 bases. Trimming removed 1 base at V and 7 bases at J, with 11 bases between. The CDR3 totals 15 residues. CDR1 is LGHNA, CDR2 YSLEER, per germline. The CDR3 nucleotides read TGCGCCAGCAGCCAAGGGGGGAGAGGGAATTCACCCCTCCACTTT. This encodes CASSQGGRGNSPLHF.

This clonotype is deemed medium-sized. The rearrangement uses TRBV3-1 and TRBJ2-2, with D unclear. The CDR3 spans 14 residues. CDR1 and CDR2 from the germline V gene are LGHDT and YNNKEL (reference sequence). Deletions cut 4 bases from V and 1 base from J, with 7 bases between. CDR3 nucleotides: TGTGCCAGCAGCCGGTTCGGGAACACCGGGGAGCTGTTTTTT. Protein product: CASSRFGNTGELFF.

The table lists this clonotype with a few counts. The chain carries TRBV7-2 and TRBJ2-2, with D possibly being TRBD1 or TRBD2 (5 bases each). Deletions cut 2 bases from V and 5 bases from J, with 9 bases between. The CDR3 is 14 residues long. CDR1 and CDR2 (germline): SGHTA, FQGNSA. Here the CDR3 reads CASSLSWGTGELFF. The CDR3 region has the DNA TGTGCCAGCAGCTTATCGTGGGGGACCGGGGAGCTGTTTTTT.

The V and J genes are TRBV7-9 and TRBJ2-6; the match to TRBD2 covers 10 bases. The junction had 5 bases not matched to a gene; V was cut back by 4 bases and J by 2 bases. This CDR3 is 17 amino acids long. The germline gives CDR1 SEHNR, CDR2 FQNEAQ (reference sequence). In DNA, the CDR3 is TGTGCCAGCAGCTCCCAGCGGGAGGGGACTGGGGCCAACGTCCTGACTTTC. It codes for CASSSQREGTGANVLTF.

The V and J genes are TRBV20-1 and TRBJ2-5, with D tentatively TRBD1 (5 bases). The V gene lost 6 bases and the J gene lost 2 bases, with 19 bases spanning the gap. There are 15 residues in the CDR3. Germline V gene data show CDR1 as DFQATT and CDR2 as SNEGSKA (reference sequence). This CDR3 reads CSAPRSGSWQETQYF. The CDR3 DNA follows: TGCAGTGCGCCGCGCTCAGGGTCGTGGCAAGAGACCCAGTACTTC.

The DNA of the CDR3 is TGTGCCATCAGACCTCAGGGAGGAGATACGCAGTATTTT. Translating it yields CAIRPQGGDTQYF. The V call is TRBV10-3, the J call TRBJ2-3, with D possibly being TRBD2 (6 bases). CDR1 ENHRY and CDR2 SYGVKD come from the germline V gene. The V end lost 6 bases, the J end lost 5 bases, and 12 bases lay between the germline ends. CDR3 length equals 13 residues.